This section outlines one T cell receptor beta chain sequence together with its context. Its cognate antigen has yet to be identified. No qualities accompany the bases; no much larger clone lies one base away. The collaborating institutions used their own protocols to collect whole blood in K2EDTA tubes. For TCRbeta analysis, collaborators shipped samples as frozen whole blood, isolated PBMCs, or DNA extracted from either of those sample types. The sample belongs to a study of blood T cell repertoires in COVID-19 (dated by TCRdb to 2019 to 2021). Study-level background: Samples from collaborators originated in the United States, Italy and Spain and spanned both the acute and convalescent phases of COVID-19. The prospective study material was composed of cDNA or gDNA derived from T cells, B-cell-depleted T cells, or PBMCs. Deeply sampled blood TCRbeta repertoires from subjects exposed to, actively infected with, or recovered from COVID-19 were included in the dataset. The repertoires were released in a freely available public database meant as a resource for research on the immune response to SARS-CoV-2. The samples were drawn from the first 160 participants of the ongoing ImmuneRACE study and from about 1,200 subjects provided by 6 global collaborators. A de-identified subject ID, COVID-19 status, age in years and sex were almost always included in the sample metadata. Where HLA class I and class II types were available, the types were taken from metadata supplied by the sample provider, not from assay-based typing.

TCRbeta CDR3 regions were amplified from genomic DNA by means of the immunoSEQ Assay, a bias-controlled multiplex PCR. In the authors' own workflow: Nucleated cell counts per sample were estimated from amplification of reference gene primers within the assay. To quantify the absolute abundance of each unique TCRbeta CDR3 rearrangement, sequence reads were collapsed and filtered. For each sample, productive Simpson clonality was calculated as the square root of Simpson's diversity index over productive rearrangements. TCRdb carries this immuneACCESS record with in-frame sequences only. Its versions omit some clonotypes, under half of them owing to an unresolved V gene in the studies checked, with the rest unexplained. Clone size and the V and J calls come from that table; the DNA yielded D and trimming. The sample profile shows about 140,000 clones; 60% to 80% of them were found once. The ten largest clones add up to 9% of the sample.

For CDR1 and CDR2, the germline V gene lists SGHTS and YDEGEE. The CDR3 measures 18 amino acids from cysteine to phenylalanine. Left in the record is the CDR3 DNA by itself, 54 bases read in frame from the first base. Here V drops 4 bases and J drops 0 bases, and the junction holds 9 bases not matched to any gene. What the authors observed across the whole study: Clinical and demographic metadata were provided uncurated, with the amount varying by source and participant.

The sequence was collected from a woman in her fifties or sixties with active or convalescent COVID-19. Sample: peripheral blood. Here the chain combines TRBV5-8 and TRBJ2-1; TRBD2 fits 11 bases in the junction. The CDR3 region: CASSHHRLAGYSYNEQFF. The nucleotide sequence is TGTGCCAGCAGCCACCACAGACTAGCGGGGTACTCCTACAATGAGCAGTTCTTC.